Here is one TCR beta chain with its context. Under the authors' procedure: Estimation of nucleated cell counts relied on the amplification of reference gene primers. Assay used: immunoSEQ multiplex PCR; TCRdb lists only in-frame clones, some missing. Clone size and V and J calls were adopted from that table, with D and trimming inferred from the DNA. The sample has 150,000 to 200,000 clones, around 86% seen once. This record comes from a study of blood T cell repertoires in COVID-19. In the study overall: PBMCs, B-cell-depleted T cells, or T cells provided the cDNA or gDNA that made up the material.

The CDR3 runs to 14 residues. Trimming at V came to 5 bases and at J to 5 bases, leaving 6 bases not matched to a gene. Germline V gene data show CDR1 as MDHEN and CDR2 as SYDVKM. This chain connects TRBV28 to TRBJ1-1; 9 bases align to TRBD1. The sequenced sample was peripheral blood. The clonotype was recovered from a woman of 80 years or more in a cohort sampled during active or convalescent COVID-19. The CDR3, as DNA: TGTGCCAGCAGTCAAGGACAGGGGAGAACTGAAGCTTTCTTT. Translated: CASSQGQGRTEAFF.